This section outlines one TCR beta chain sequence together with its context. Repertoires were generated with immunoSEQ multiplex PCR, while TCRdb's copy carries only in-frame clones and drops some. The sample includes 210,000 or so clones, 84% of them seen just once. These data originate in a study of blood T cell repertoires in COVID-19. Looked up from germline, CDR1 is SGHNT and CDR2 is YYREEE (reference sequence). This CDR3 region has 15 residues. V was trimmed by 9 bases and J by 1 base, leaving 16 bases between them. Sequencing used peripheral blood. This receptor was identified in a woman over 75 with COVID-19, enrolled during active disease. This chain links TRBV5-4 with TRBJ2-2; no clear D gene. For the CDR3, the DNA is TGTGCCAAATTCAGAACCGGGTTGAACACCGGGGAGCTGTTTTTT. It encodes CAKFRTGLNTGELFF. Complete variable domain (other parts from reference TRBV5-4 and TRBJ2-2): ETGVTQSPTHLIKTRGQQVTLRCSSQSGHNTVSWYQQALGQGPQFIFQYYREEENGRGNFPPRFSGLQFPNYSSELNVNALELDDSALYLCAKFRTGLNTGELFFGEGSRLTVL.